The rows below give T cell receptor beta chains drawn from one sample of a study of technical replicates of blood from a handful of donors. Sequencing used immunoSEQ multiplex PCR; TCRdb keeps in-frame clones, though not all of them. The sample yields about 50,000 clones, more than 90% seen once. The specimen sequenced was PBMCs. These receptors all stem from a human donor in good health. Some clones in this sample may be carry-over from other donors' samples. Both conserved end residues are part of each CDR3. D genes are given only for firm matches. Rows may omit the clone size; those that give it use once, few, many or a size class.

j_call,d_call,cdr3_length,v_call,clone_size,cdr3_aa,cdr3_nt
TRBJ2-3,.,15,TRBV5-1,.,CASSLPGANTDTQYF,TGCGCCAGCAGCTTGCCAGGGGCGAACACAGATACGCAGTATTTT
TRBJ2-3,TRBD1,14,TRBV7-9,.,CASSLTGSADTQYF,TGTGCCAGCAGCCTGACAGGGAGTGCAGATACGCAGTATTTT
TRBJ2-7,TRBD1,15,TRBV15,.,CATSHRDRPSYEQYF,TGTGCCACCAGCCACCGGGACAGGCCTTCCTACGAGCAGTACTTC
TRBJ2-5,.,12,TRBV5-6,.,CASSSDRETQYF,TGTGCCAGCAGCTCAGACAGGGAGACCCAGTACTTC
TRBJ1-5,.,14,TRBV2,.,CASRGGQKNQPQHF,TGTGCCAGCAGGGGCGGACAGAAGAATCAGCCCCAGCATTTT
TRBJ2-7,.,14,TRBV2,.,CASTQQQGLNEQYF,TGTGCCAGCACACAACAACAGGGATTAAACGAGCAGTACTTC
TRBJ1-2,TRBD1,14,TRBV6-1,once,CASSIQGAPYGYTF,TGTGCCAGCAGTATACAGGGGGCCCCCTATGGCTACACCTTC
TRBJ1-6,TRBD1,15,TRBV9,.,CASSGTRDRRSPLHF,TGTGCCAGCAGCGGTACCCGGGACAGGAGATCTCCCCTCCACTTT
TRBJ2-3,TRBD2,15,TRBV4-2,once,CASSQMRGGEDTQYF,TGTGCCAGCAGCCAGATGCGGGGGGGGGAGGATACGCAGTATTTT
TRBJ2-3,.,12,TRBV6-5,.,CASSYQGQVQYF,TGTGCCAGCAGTTACCAGGGACAAGTGCAGTATTTT
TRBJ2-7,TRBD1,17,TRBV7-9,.,CASSLNIVGTGDYEQYF,TGTGCCAGCAGCTTAAACATCGTCGGGACAGGGGACTACGAGCAGTACTTC
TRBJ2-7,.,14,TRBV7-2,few,CASSFQGTAYEQYF,TGTGCCAGCAGCTTTCAGGGTACGGCCTACGAGCAGTACTTC
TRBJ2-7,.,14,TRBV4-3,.,CASSQGILGLEQYF,TGCGCCAGCAGCCAAGGGATCCTAGGACTAGAGCAGTACTTC
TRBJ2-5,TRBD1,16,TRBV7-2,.,CASSLGGTGGGETQYF,TGTGCCAGCAGCTTAGGAGGGACAGGGGGCGGAGAGACCCAGTACTTC
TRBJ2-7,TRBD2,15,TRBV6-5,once,CASSYWAGGPYEQYF,TGTGCCAGCAGTTACTGGGCGGGAGGGCCCTACGAGCAGTACTTC
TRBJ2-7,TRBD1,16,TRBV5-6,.,CASSRPDRGLTYEQYF,TGTGCCAGCAGCCGCCCGGACAGGGGCCTGACCTACGAGCAGTACTTC
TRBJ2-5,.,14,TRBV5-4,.,CASSLVGARETQYF,TGTGCCAGCAGCTTGGTGGGGGCCAGGGAGACCCAGTACTTC
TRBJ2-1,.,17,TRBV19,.,CASSISGGGGVYNEQFF,TGTGCCAGTAGTATATCGGGCGGAGGGGGGGTCTACAATGAGCAGTTCTTC
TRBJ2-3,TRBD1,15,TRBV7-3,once,CASSTGQGRSDTQYF,TGTGCCAGCAGTACTGGACAGGGGAGATCAGATACGCAGTATTTT
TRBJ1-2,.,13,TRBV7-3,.,CASSLQGSYGYTF,TGTGCCAGCAGCTTACAGGGCAGCTATGGCTACACCTTC
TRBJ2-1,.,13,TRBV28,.,CASSLSDSNEQFF,TGTGCCAGCAGTTTAAGCGACAGCAATGAGCAGTTCTTC
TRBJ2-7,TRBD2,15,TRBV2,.,CASSEGGGAFYEQYF,TGTGCCAGCAGTGAAGGCGGGGGGGCCTTCTACGAGCAGTACTTC
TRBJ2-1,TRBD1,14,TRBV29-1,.,CSVGPGQGGHEQFF,TGCAGCGTTGGACCGGGACAGGGGGGGCATGAGCAGTTCTTC
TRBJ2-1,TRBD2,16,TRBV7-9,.,CASSSRLAGGPGEQFF,TGTGCCAGCAGCTCCCGTCTAGCGGGAGGGCCTGGAGAGCAGTTCTTC
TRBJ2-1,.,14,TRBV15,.,CATSKGGGLDEQFF,TGTGCCACCAGCAAAGGAGGGGGCCTCGATGAGCAGTTCTTC
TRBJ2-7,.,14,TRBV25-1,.,CASSPLAFSYEQYF,TGTGCCAGCAGTCCTCTAGCCTTCTCCTACGAGCAGTACTTC
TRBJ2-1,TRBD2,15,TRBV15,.,CATSRGTSGSTEQFF,TGTGCCACCAGCAGAGGGACTAGCGGGAGTACTGAGCAGTTCTTC
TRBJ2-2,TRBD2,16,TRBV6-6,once,CASSSRTSGRSGELFF,TGTGCCAGCAGTTCACGGACTAGCGGGAGGTCCGGGGAGCTGTTTTTT
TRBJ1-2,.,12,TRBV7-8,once,CASGSTNYGYTF,TGTGCCAGCGGGAGTACCAACTATGGCTACACCTTC
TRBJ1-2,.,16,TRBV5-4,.,CASSRRGASVSWGYTF,TGTGCCAGCAGCAGACGCGGGGCGTCCGTCTCGTGGGGCTACACCTTC
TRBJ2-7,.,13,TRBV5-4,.,CASSPSARGEQYF,TGTGCCAGCAGTCCATCCGCCCGGGGCGAGCAGTACTTC
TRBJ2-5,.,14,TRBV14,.,CASSQITSRETQYF,TGTGCCAGCAGCCAAATCACTAGTCGCGAGACCCAGTACTTC
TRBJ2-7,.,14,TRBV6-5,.,CASSYSTGTYEQYF,TGTGCCAGCAGTTACTCGACGGGAACCTACGAGCAGTACTTC
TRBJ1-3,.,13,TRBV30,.,CAWGGVSGNTIYF,TGTGCCTGGGGGGGCGTCTCTGGAAACACCATATATTTT
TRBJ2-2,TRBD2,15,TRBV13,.,CASTLEGGPSGELFF,TGTGCCAGCACCTTAGAGGGAGGGCCTTCCGGGGAGCTGTTTTTT